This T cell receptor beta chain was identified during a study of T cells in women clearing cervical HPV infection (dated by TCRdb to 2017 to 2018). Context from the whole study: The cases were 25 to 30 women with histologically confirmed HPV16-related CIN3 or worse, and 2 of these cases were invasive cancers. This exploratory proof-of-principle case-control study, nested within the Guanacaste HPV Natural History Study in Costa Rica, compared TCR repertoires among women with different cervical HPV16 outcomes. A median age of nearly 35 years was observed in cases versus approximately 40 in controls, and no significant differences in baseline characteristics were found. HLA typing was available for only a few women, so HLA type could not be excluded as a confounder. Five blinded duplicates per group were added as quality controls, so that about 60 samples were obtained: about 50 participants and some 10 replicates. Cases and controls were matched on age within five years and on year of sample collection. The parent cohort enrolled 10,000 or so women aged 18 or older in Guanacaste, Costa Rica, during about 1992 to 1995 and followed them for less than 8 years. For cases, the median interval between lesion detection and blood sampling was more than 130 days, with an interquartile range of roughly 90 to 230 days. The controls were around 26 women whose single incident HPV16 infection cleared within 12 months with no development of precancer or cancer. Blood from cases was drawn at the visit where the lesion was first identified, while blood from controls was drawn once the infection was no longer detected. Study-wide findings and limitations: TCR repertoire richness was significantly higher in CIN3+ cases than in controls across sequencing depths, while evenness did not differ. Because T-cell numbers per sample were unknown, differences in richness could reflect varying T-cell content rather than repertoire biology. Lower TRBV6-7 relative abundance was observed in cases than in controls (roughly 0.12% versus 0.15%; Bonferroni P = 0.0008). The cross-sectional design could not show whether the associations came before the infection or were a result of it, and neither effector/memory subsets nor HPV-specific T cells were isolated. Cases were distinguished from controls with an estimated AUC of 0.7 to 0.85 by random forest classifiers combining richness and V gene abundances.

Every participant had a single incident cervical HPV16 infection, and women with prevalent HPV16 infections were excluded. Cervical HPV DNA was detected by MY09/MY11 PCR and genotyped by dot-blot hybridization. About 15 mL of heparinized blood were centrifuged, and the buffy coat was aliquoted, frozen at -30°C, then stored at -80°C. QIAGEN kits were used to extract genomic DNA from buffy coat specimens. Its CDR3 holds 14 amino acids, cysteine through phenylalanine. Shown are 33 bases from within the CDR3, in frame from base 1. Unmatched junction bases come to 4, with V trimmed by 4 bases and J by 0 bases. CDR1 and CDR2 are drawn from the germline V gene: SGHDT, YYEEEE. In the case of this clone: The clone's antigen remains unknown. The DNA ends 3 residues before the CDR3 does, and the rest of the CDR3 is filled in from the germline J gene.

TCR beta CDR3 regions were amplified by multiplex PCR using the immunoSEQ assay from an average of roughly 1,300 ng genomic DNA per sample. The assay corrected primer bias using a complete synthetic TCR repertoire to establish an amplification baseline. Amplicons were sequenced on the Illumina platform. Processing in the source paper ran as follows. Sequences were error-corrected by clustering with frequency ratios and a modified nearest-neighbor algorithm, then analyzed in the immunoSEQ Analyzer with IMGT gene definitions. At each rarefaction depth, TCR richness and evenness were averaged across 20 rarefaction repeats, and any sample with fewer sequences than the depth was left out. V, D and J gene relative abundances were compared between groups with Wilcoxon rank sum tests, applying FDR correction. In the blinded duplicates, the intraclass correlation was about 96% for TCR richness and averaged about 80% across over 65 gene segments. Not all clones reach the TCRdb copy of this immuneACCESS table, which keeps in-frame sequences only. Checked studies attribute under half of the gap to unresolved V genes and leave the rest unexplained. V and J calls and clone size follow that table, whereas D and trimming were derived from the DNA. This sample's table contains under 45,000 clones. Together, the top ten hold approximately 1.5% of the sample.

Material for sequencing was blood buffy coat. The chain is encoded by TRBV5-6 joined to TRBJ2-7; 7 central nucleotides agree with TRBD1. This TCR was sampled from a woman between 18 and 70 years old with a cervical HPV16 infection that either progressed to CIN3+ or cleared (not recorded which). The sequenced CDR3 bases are TGTGCCAGCAGCCCTGACAGGGCCTCCTACGAG. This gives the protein CASSPDRASYE. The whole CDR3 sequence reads CASSPDRASYEQYF. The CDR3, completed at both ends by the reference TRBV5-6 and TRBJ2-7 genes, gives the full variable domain DAGVTQSPTHLIKTRGQQVTLRCSPKSGHDTVSWYQQALGQGPQFIFQYYEEEERQRGNFPDRFSGHQFPNYSSELNVNALLLGDSALYLCASSPDRASYEQYFGPGTRLTVT.